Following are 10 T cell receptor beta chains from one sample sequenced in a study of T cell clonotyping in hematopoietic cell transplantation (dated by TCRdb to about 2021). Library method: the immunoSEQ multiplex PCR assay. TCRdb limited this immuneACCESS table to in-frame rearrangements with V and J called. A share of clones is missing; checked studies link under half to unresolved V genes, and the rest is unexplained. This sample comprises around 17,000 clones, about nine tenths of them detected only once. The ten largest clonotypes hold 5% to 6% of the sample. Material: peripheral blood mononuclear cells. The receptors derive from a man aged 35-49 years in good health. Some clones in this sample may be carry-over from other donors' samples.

CDR3 residues: CASSLARWVLGEQFF. CDR3 nucleotide sequence: TGTGCCAGCAGCTTGGCCAGATGGGTCTTGGGTGAGCAGTTCTTC. The chain links TRBV5-6 to TRBJ2-1; D is unclear. The V and J ends lost 0 bases and 9 bases respectively, with 16 bases between them. The germline V gene has CDR1 SGHDT and CDR2 YYEEEE. The length of the CDR3 is 15 residues.

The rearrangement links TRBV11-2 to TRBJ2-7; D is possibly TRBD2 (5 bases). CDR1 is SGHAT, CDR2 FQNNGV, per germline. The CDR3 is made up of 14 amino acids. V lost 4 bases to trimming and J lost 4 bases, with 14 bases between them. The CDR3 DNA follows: TGTGCCAGCAGCTCCGCCCGGGATTGGTACGAGCAGTACTTC. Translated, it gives CASSSARDWYEQYF.

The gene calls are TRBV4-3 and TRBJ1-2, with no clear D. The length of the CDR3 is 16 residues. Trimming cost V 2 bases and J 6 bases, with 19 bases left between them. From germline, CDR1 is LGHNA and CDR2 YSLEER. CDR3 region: CASSQSGEGQVHGYTF. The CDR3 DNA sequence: TGCGCCAGCAGCCAAAGCGGGGAAGGGCAGGTCCATGGCTACACCTTC.

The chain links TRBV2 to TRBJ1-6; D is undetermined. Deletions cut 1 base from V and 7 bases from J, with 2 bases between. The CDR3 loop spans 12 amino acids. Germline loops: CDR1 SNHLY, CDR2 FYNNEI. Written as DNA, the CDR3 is TGTGCCAGCAGTGAAGAGAATTCACCCCTCCACTTT. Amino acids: CASSEENSPLHF.

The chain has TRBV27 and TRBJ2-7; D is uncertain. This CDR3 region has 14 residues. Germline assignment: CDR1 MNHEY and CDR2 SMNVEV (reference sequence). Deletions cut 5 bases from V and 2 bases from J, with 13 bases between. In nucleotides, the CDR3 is TGTGCCAGCAGTCCGCAAGGAAAGCCCTACGAGCAGTACTTC. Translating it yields CASSPQGKPYEQYF.

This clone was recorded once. Here the CDR3 DNA reads TGCGCCAGCAGCTTGGCGGGACAGGGGGTTGGCGAGCAGTACTTC. Its protein product is CASSLAGQGVGEQYF. The gene calls are TRBV5-1 and TRBJ2-7; TRBD1 agrees at 11 bases. The germline V gene has CDR1 SGHRS and CDR2 YFSETQ. V lost 0 bases, J lost 6 bases, and 5 bases stayed unmatched. This CDR3 has 15 amino acids.

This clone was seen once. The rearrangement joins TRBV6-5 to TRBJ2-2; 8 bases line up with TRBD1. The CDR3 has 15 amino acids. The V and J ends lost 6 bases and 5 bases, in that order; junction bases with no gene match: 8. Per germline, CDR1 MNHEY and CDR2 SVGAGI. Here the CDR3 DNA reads TGTGCCAGCAGCCAAATACGACAGGGGACCGGGGAGCTGTTTTTT. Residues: CASSQIRQGTGELFF.

The CDR3 sequence is CASSQWDVSYEQYF. DNA for the CDR3: TGTGCCAGCAGTCAATGGGACGTCTCCTACGAGCAGTACTTC. This sequence joins TRBV6-6 and TRBJ2-7, with D possibly being TRBD1 or TRBD2 (5 bases each). In germline, CDR1 is MNHNY, CDR2 SVGAGI (reference sequence). The CDR3 loop spans 14 amino acids. V was shortened by 5 bases and J by 0 bases, with 11 bases between the two germline ends.

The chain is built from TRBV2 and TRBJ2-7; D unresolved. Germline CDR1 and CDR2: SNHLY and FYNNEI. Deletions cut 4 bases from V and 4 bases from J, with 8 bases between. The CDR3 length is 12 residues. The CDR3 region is CASSAVGYEQYF. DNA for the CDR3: TGTGCCAGCAGTGCCGTCGGGTACGAGCAGTACTTC.

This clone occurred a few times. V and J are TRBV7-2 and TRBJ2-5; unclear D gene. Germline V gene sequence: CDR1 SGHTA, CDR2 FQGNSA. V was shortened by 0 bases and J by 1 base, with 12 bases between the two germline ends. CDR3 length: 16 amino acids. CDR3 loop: CASSLAHSLGQETQYF. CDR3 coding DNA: TGTGCCAGCAGCTTAGCGCATTCGCTCGGCCAAGAGACCCAGTACTTC.